The source of this T cell receptor beta chain is a study of cytomegalovirus exposure and HLA in healthy donors (dated by TCRdb to 2017 to 2019). General notes on the study: In an earlier analysis of some 610 of the donors, less than 350 Gb of sequence data and some 100 million unique TCR beta sequences from about 179 million T cells were reported. To predict cytomegalovirus infection status, the study brought together high-throughput TCR immunosequencing, statistical association of individual TCRs with disease status, and machine learning. The number of typed donors differed by locus: about 620-640 for A, B, C, DRB1 and DQB1; 500 to 550 for DQA1; around 580 for DPA1; and roughly 470 for DPB1. To study patterns of TCR occurrence, a later analysis re-analyzed previously published TCR beta repertoires from several hundred donors and added high-resolution HLA genotyping. Along with the roughly 670-subject first cohort, a separate validation cohort of over a hundred different subjects was used. An early release that covered some 640 HLA-typed donors contained 300 to 350 gigabases of sequencing data and 65 million to 100 million unique TCR sequences. Every repertoire in the discovery cohort had been generated on one and the same sequencing platform. The later analysis used no new phenotypic data to find candidate immune exposures, relying instead on TCR beta sequences and their occurrence across donors. The aim of the study was to test whether cataloging public T cell receptors could identify signatures of past pathogen exposure. Donor age, sex, ethnicity and CMV serostatus were compiled alongside the repertoire data. Using immunosequencing, the study profiled T cell repertoires from fewer than 700 subjects and related those repertoires to cytomegalovirus serostatus. HLA typing included class I and class II loci at four-digit resolution. Four or five DR-DQ haplotypes were handled as single units for association and clustering, since linkage in the cohort was strong. A later genetic analysis took genome-wide SNP genotypes for about 55% of the 666 donors and used that subset as a discovery cohort. Of the roughly 420 genotyped donors, 75% to 85% were placed in the genetic ancestry cluster associated with self-reported Caucasian donors. Among 398 genotyped donors of the cohort, an average of approximately 230,000 unique TCR beta nucleotide sequences were sequenced per donor, roughly 18% of them non-productive. An earlier analysis of 500 to 750 of the donors applied high-throughput TCR beta sequencing to assess whether each TCR beta V gene segment acted as functional or pseudogenic.

Of note for this clone: Its recognized antigen is unknown. Base-call qualities are not available, and no considerably larger clone is one nucleotide away.

The cohort consisted of hundreds of healthy bone marrow donors. At the time of sampling, every cohort member was nominally healthy, though immune exposures that went unrecorded were likely present. The donor was CMV seronegative and was included in the group of about 400 seronegative cohort members. Every donor gave a peripheral blood sample, and the peripheral blood mononuclear cells from that sample were used for TCR beta sequencing. Genomic DNA was extracted from the blood cell samples with the Qiagen DNeasy Blood Extraction Kit. General findings and caveats noted by the study authors: In a later genetic analysis, fewer N-insertions in productive TCRs were reported among donors in an Asian-associated ancestry cluster than the roughly 640-donor mean. In a later analysis, most CMV-associated TCR beta chains were found to appear HLA-restricted, with HLA associations seemingly driven largely by CMV exposure. While some public TCRs were present in many individuals, most TCR sequences turned up only very rarely across donors. CMV serostatus was the only immune exposure information available for the cohort. Some IMGT-functional V segments, including TRBV6-2 and TRBV6-3, could not be told apart with the 87-base-pair reads, so those segments were excluded. The presence/absence analyses assumed that sequencing depth was roughly uniform across donors, and that assumption may not be true. In an earlier analysis of some 540 of the donors, most TCR beta V segments appeared in productive rearrangements about 90% or about 30% of the time, broadly matching IMGT annotations. According to the authors, the approach could potentially be generalized to other disease states and immunological phenotypes. In a later analysis, HLA-associated TCR beta chains were found to be more clonally expanded and to have lower generation probabilities than equally common non-associated chains. In a later analysis, several top co-occurrence clusters were reported to appear linked to parvovirus B19, influenza, CMV and Epstein-Barr virus. In a later genetic analysis, a missense DCLRE1C variant was associated with V-gene and J-gene trimming of TCR beta chains, and the association was replicated in an independent cohort. Linkage disequilibrium might explain the correlated functional status among segregating V segments, but an unknown experimental factor could not be excluded. In the study, approximately 160 TCR beta chains were listed as associated with cytomegalovirus. Because counts were too low, seventeen rarely observed V segments, including chromosome 9 orphons, were left out of the earlier analysis of a few hundred of the donors. Because some donors lacked HLA typing at each locus, the association tests relied only on the typed subset. A further reported finding was that TCR beta sequences accurately predicted the HLA-A and HLA-B alleles for most subjects in the first cohort. When HLA alleles, especially DR and DQ, strongly co-occurred, TCR associations were difficult to assign to individual alleles. In both the original and validation cohorts, the classifier was reported to diagnose cytomegalovirus status with high specificity and sensitivity. In vitro tests confirmed that a few of the cytomegalovirus-associated TCR beta chains recognize cytomegalovirus antigens. In this cohort, only TCR beta chains were sequenced, and detectable features were limited by the absence of alpha or paired-chain data. A later analysis found that TCR association rates varied across HLA loci, with DRB1 alleles showing the most associated TCRs and HLA-C alleles the fewest. A group of highly shared sequence variants was considered likely to be a technical artifact of the sequencing pipeline. At a false discovery rate of 0.05, a later analysis linked roughly 17,000 TCR beta sequences to specific HLA alleles.

From the cysteine up to the phenylalanine, the CDR3 has a length of 15 residues. Solely the CDR3 DNA is kept, with 45 bases framed from the first base. V is shortened by 2 bases, J by 7 bases, and the region joining them spans 18 bases. The germline V gene (reference sequence) provides CDR1 SEHNR and CDR2 FQNEAQ. Libraries were built with the immunoSEQ multiplex PCR assay. For the multiplex PCR, a mixture combining 60 forward primers for TCR Vbeta segments and 13 reverse primers for TCR Jbeta segments was used. A multiplex PCR assay on genomic DNA amplified the CDR3 region of rearranged TCR beta genes. The Illumina HiSeq System was used to sequence the amplified TCR beta libraries as 87-base-pair reads. The study's processing was this. In a later analysis, tens of millions of unique TCR beta chains were counted across the approximately 640 repertoires, and roughly 10 million of these chains were shared by at least two donors. Raw reads were error-corrected and collapsed into unique sequences by a nearest-neighbor algorithm in which closely related sequences were merged to remove PCR and sequencing errors. To assign V, D and J gene segments, CDR3 sequences were aligned to IMGT reference sequences. Each retained sequence needed at least a six-nucleotide match to both a V gene segment and a J gene segment. Rearrangements were called productive when the CDR3 lacked stop codons and stayed in frame with V and J; all others were non-productive. CDR3 was defined by IMGT convention, running from the second conserved V-encoded cysteine to the conserved J-encoded phenylalanine. The earlier analysis of about 590 of the donors excluded sequences that lacked an unambiguous match to a single V gene segment. An earlier analysis of 587 of the donors classified V segments as functional when productive rearrangements were above 56.7% and as segregating when the standard deviation between donors was above 5%. To diagnose cytomegalovirus status from the catalog of TCR beta chain sequences, a statistical classification framework was built. V and J gene assignment, in a later analysis, came from comparing TCR nucleotide sequences with IMGT/GENE-DB human TR gene sequences. The TCRdist pipeline was used in a later analysis to assign CDR3 sequences and most-parsimonious VDJ recombination scenarios. In a later analysis, every TCR beta chain was defined by the combination of its CDR3 amino acid sequence and its V-gene family, and reads without a unique V-gene family were dropped. To address suspected cross-contamination and a sequencing artifact, a later analysis removed 450 to 700 highly shared, low-generation-probability nucleotide sequences. For each public chain, a later analysis derived a clonal expansion index from normalized ranks of inferred template counts within each repertoire. In a later analysis, generation probabilities were computed with a VDJ recombination model fitted to out-of-frame rearrangements, and the resulting probabilities were checked against IGoR. Hypergeometric tests were used in a later analysis to score TCR-TCR, TCR-HLA and TCR-CMV co-occurrence, with a repertoire-size bias correction applied to the TCR pairs. In a later analysis, false discovery rates were estimated by permuting HLA or CMV assignments 20 times. In a later analysis, co-occurring TCRs were grouped with DBSCAN, and TCRdist sequence similarity was added when clustering was performed within HLA-allele-positive subsets. For co-occurrence clustering, repertoires with fewer than 30,000 or more than 120,000 public chains were excluded, along with five repertoires with anomalous nucleotide sharing. TCRdb limited this immuneACCESS table to in-frame rearrangements with V and J called. A share of clones is missing; checked studies link under half to unresolved V genes, and the rest is unexplained. For V, J and clone size, that table is used; D and trimming come from the DNA. This sample gives over 150,000 clones in total; 65% to 75% of them show up just once. The ten largest clonotypes hold approximately 2.1% of the sample.

The specimen was PBMCs. The receptor was derived from a man aged 30 to 39 in good health and CMV-seronegative. The chain was built from TRBV7-9 and TRBJ2-7; TRBD2 is possibly the D segment (6 matching bases). The CDR3 in this case is CASSLQGGDLWEQYF. The base sequence is TGTGCCAGCAGCTTACAGGGCGGGGACCTCTGGGAGCAGTACTTC.